Below are 17 T cell receptor beta chains sequenced from a single sample in a study of cytomegalovirus exposure and HLA in healthy donors. PCR employed 60 Vbeta and 13 Jbeta primers. The table came from immunoSEQ multiplex PCR; TCRdb's copy has only in-frame clones and leaves some out. The table has 100,000 to 150,000 clones, about 81% seen once; the top ten hold under 7%. The sample comprised PBMCs. Receptors were obtained from a woman aged 40 to 50 in good health and CMV-seropositive.

The rearrangement links TRBV27 to TRBJ2-7; 11 bases match TRBD1. Germline CDR1 reads MNHEY; CDR2 reads SMNVEV (reference sequence). V was clipped by 6 bases and J by 1 base; unmatched bases: 8. CDR3 length equals 16 residues. The CDR3: CASSHGGQGASYEQYF. The CDR3 DNA reads TGTGCCAGCAGCCATGGCGGACAGGGGGCGTCCTACGAGCAGTACTTC.

This clone was found once. The gene calls are TRBV5-1 and TRBJ2-3; no clear D. Germline V gene lookup returns CDR1 SGHRS and CDR2 YFSETQ. Trimming removed 0 bases from V and 10 bases from J, with 9 bases in between. The CDR3 loop spans 12 amino acids. The CDR3 DNA reads as TGCGCCAGCAGCTTGGGAGAGGATGCGCAGTATTTT. It is translated as CASSLGEDAQYF.

This clone turned up a few times. The genes are TRBV9 and TRBJ2-5; possible D gene TRBD1, 6 bases. Trimming stripped 3 bases from V and 5 bases from J, with 11 bases between. The V gene's germline CDR1 is SGDLS and CDR2 YYNGEE. There are 13 residues in the CDR3. The CDR3 protein is CASSAQGSETQYF. The CDR3 DNA reads as TGTGCCAGCAGCGCGCAGGGGAGTGAGACCCAGTACTTC.

V gene TRBV6-5 combines with J gene TRBJ1-2, with D possibly matching TRBD1 (5 bases). Trimming stripped 2 bases from V and 2 bases from J, with 6 bases between. This CDR3 contains 13 residues. Per germline, CDR1 MNHEY and CDR2 SVGAGI. CDR3 loop: CASSYGGNYGYTF. CDR3 nucleotides: TGTGCCAGCAGTTACGGGGGGAACTATGGCTACACCTTC.

This clone has just one count. The chain employs TRBV5-8 and TRBJ1-1; unclear D gene. The CDR3 spans 13 residues. The ends were cut back, 0 bases at V and 10 bases at J, with 13 bases in the middle. CDR1 and CDR2 (germline): SGHTS, YDEGEE. The CDR3 is CASSLVSGFAAFF. The CDR3 nucleotides read TGTGCCAGCAGCTTGGTATCGGGTTTCGCAGCTTTCTTT.

This clone was picked up one time. This rearrangement joins TRBV19 to TRBJ2-1, with 9 bases lining up with TRBD2. J gave up 4 bases and V 7 bases, and 8 bases lay outside the gene matches. The CDR3 consists of 15 residues. Germline assignment: CDR1 LNHDA and CDR2 SQIVND (reference sequence). CDR3 residues: CASTHGLAPYNEQFF. The DNA of the CDR3 is TGTGCCAGTACCCACGGACTAGCGCCGTACAATGAGCAGTTCTTC. The whole variable domain, remainder taken from reference TRBV19 and TRBJ2-1, is DGGITQSPKYLFRKEGQNVTLSCEQNLNHDAMYWYRQDPGQGLRLIYYSQIVNDFQKGDIAEGYSVSREKKESFPLTVTSAQKNPTAFYLCASTHGLAPYNEQFFGPGTRLTVL.

The J gene is TRBJ2-3, the V gene TRBV6-5, with TRBD1 matching 11 bases. The V gene end was trimmed by 0 bases and the J gene end by 11 bases; junction bases not matched to a gene: 4. In germline, CDR1 is MNHEY, CDR2 SVGAGI. This CDR3 has 14 residues. CDR3 DNA sequence: TGTGCCAGCAGTTACTCGCCCGGGACAGGGGGGCAGTATTTT. It encodes CASSYSPGTGGQYF.

The chain is built from TRBV7-9 and TRBJ2-2; 14 bases agree with TRBD2. Germline V gene data show CDR1 as SEHNR and CDR2 as FQNEAQ (reference sequence). V shed 5 bases, J shed 6 bases, and the junction held 5 bases outside the gene matches. The CDR3 runs to 16 residues. CDR3 in amino acids: CASSMGLAGAAGELFF. Here the CDR3 DNA reads TGTGCCAGCAGCATGGGACTAGCGGGAGCTGCCGGGGAGCTGTTTTTT.

J is TRBJ2-3 and V is TRBV5-1; 7 bases agree with TRBD2. Per the germline V gene, CDR1 is SGHRS and CDR2 is YFSETQ. V gave up 4 bases and J gave up 5 bases; unmatched junction bases: 1. CDR3 size: 12 residues. The CDR3 sequence: CASSGGGDTQYF. The CDR3 DNA follows: TGCGCCAGCAGCGGGGGGGGAGATACGCAGTATTTT.

The chain couples TRBV28 to TRBJ2-7; TRBD1 agrees at 8 bases. The ends lost 6 bases at V and 5 bases at J; junction bases unmatched: 12. CDR3 length: 15 amino acids. Germline CDR1 MDHEN, CDR2 SYDVKM. CDR3 DNA: TGTGCCAGCAGCTACCAGGACAGGGACCTCAACGAGCAGTACTTC. This gives the protein CASSYQDRDLNEQYF.

The CDR3 region has the DNA TGTGCCAGCAGCTTAGCGAGTAATTCACCCCTCCACTTT. Translating gives CASSLASNSPLHF. The chain recombines TRBV7-9 with TRBJ1-6; no firm D call. This CDR3 is built from 13 residues. Germline CDR1 SEHNR, CDR2 FQNEAQ (reference sequence). Between the trimmed V and J ends, which lost 0 bases and 6 bases, there was a span of 3 bases. Based on the CDR3 plus reference TRBV7-9 and TRBJ1-6, the full variable domain is DTGVSQNPRHKITKRGQNVTFRCDPISEHNRLYWYRQTLGQGPEFLTYFQNEAQLEKSRLLSDRFSAERPKGSFSTLEIQRTEQGDSAMYLCASSLASNSPLHFGNGTRLTVT.

This sequence joins TRBV4-3 and TRBJ1-1, with 8 bases lining up with TRBD1. With 0 bases clipped from V and 3 bases from J, the junction kept 12 bases outside the gene matches. Germline V gene sequence: CDR1 LGHNA, CDR2 YSLEER. The CDR3 has 18 amino acids. In nucleotides, the CDR3 is TGCGCCAGCAGCCAAGATATCCAGGGGGCGGTGGTGGACACTGAAGCTTTCTTT. Translating it yields CASSQDIQGAVVDTEAFF.

In its sample, this clone was seen once. The rearrangement uses TRBV30 and TRBJ2-1; tentatively, D is TRBD2 (6 bases). CDR1 and CDR2 from the germline V gene are GTSNPN and SVGIG (reference sequence). The CDR3 consists of 13 residues. Trimming removed 4 bases from V and 9 bases from J, with 16 bases in between. The CDR3 DNA is TGTGCCTGGACTAGTTGGGGGGACGGTGAGCAGTTCTTC. Translation gives CAWTSWGDGEQFF. Full variable domain (rest looked up from reference TRBV30 and TRBJ2-1): SQTIHQWPATLVQPVGSPLSLECTVEGTSNPNLYWYRQAAGRGLQLLFYSVGIGQISSEVPQNLSASRPQDRQFILSSKKLLLSDSGFYLCAWTSWGDGEQFFGPGTRLTVL.

This chain joins TRBV27 and TRBJ2-5, with TRBD2 as a possible D gene (5 bases). The CDR3 has 16 amino acids. CDR1 and CDR2 (germline): MNHEY, SMNVEV (reference sequence). V was trimmed by 5 bases and J by 1 base, leaving 17 bases between them. In nucleotides, the CDR3 is TGTGCCAGCAGTACCATACTAGGTGTGGGCCAAGAGACCCAGTACTTC. Encoded protein: CASSTILGVGQETQYF.

This chain uses TRBV7-9 with TRBJ1-5; 8 bases line up with TRBD1. Trimming cost V 3 bases and J 5 bases; bases outside gene matches: 0. CDR1 is SEHNR, CDR2 FQNEAQ, per germline (reference sequence). This CDR3 has 13 amino acids. The CDR3 loop is CASSLTGDQPQHF. CDR3 coding DNA: TGTGCCAGCAGCTTGACAGGGGATCAGCCCCAGCATTTT.

The chain joins TRBV27 to TRBJ1-2; no reliable D call. The CDR3 runs to 14 residues. Germline-derived CDR1 and CDR2 are MNHEY and SMNVEV (reference sequence). The V and J ends lost 5 bases and 3 bases respectively, with 13 bases between them. The CDR3 here is CASSTFSGDYGYTF. As DNA, the CDR3 is TGTGCCAGCAGTACCTTCTCGGGTGACTATGGCTACACCTTC.

The V and J genes are TRBV7-9 and TRBJ1-1; 12 bases are a match to TRBD1. There are 15 residues in the CDR3. CDR1 is SEHNR and CDR2 is FQNEAQ in the germline V gene (reference sequence). Trimming removed 3 bases from V and 8 bases from J; junction bases left unmatched: 7. CDR3 protein: CASSLGTGGVREAFF. In DNA form, the CDR3 reads TGTGCCAGCAGCTTGGGGACAGGGGGCGTCCGGGAAGCTTTCTTT. The variable domain in full, with the rest retrieved from reference TRBV7-9 and TRBJ1-1, is DTGVSQNPRHKITKRGQNVTFRCDPISEHNRLYWYRQTLGQGPEFLTYFQNEAQLEKSRLLSDRFSAERPKGSFSTLEIQRTEQGDSAMYLCASSLGTGGVREAFFGQGTRLTVV.